One sample yielded the 8 T cell receptor beta chains listed below, sequenced in a study of blood T cells in healthy people across ages. Combining a sample-barcoded 5' primer with a J-beta primer mix, a second PCR ran for roughly 7 to 11 cycles. TCRdb analysed the 5' RACE reads with MiXCR anew, one entry per CDR3 protein. The profile shows about 780,000 distinct CDR3 sequences, approximately 24% of them singletons. A further study also used this sample, focusing on T cells of mothers and their children.

The sequenced sample was blood. The origin of the receptors is a boy younger than 18 in good health.

The genes are TRBV12-5 and TRBJ1-1; no definite D call. Trimming cost V 2 bases and J 1 base, with 5 bases left between them. Germline CDR1 reads LGHNT; CDR2 reads FRNRAP. This CDR3 comprises 13 residues. The CDR3 region is CASGLKQNTEAFF. CDR3 nucleotide sequence: TGTGCTAGTGGTTTGAAACAGAACACTGAAGCTTTCTTT.

This clonotype was observed a handful of times. V gene TRBV10-3 combines with J gene TRBJ1-5, with D hard to call. Germline-derived CDR1 and CDR2 are ENHRY and SYGVKD. V lost 1 base and J lost 0, with 7 bases in between. The CDR3 is made up of 15 amino acids. CDR3 bases: TGTGCCATCAGTGAGTGTGGGGATAGCAATCAGCCCCAGCATTTT. It is translated as CAISECGDSNQPQHF.

This clonotype was found many times. The V and J genes are TRBV20-1 and TRBJ2-7; 8 bases are a match to TRBD1. V gave up 5 bases and J gave up 2 bases; unmatched junction bases: 11. The CDR3 is made up of 15 amino acids. Germline V gene sequence: CDR1 DFQATT, CDR2 SNEGSKA (reference sequence). The DNA of the CDR3 is TGCAGTGCTGGGGGACCAACAGGGGGTCCCTACGAGCAGTACTTC. This codes for CSAGGPTGGPYEQYF.

This sequence joins TRBV6-5 and TRBJ2-3; either TRBD1 or TRBD2 may supply D (6 bases each). This CDR3 spans 15 amino acids. The germline V gene encodes CDR1 MNHEY and CDR2 SVGAGI. V gave up 0 bases and J gave up 2 bases, with 9 bases separating them. The CDR3 DNA follows: TGTGCCAGCAGTTACTCAGGGGGGCCCACAGATACGCAGTATTTT. Residues: CASSYSGGPTDTQYF.

Of note for this clonotype: The junction departs from germline at one end; a sequencing error may be responsible. The rearrangement uses TRBV5-1 and TRBJ2-1, with 8 bases matching TRBD1. The CDR3 covers 17 residues. Germline assignment: CDR1 SGHRS and CDR2 YFSETQ. CDR3 sequence (DNA): TGCACCAGCAGCCCACGGGGGCCGGGACAGGTGCACAATGAGCAGTTCTTC. It codes for CTSSPRGPGQVHNEQFF.

This clonotype showed up just a few times. The chain has TRBV5-6 and TRBJ2-4, with D perhaps matching TRBD2 (5 bases). CDR1 is SGHDT and CDR2 is YYEEEE in the germline V gene. The CDR3 runs to 14 residues. V was cut by 4 bases and J by 2 bases, with 10 bases left in between. CDR3 bases: TGTGCCAGCAGCCCCGGACTGACCAAAAACATTCAGTACTTC. This codes for CASSPGLTKNIQYF.

This clonotype has just a few counts. The rearrangement uses TRBV3-1 and TRBJ1-2; weak D call: TRBD1 (5 bases). Per the germline V gene, CDR1 is LGHDT and CDR2 is YNNKEL (reference sequence). V dropped 4 bases and J dropped 5 bases, with 17 bases sitting between them. This CDR3 contains 15 residues. The CDR3 here is CASSPRTGGDYGYTF. CDR3 DNA sequence: TGTGCCAGCAGCCCTCGGACCGGAGGGGATTATGGCTACACCTTC.

This clonotype occurred a few times. The CDR3 does not end in the conserved phenylalanine or tryptophan, so this is likely a read error. This chain joins TRBV5-5 and TRBJ2-5; D might be TRBD2 (5 bases). This CDR3 has 13 amino acids. The V gene's germline CDR1 is SGHKS and CDR2 YYEKEE (reference sequence). Trimming cost V 4 bases and J 11 bases, with 18 bases left between them. CDR3 nucleotide sequence: TGTGCCAGCAGCCGGGAACCTATTTGGGAGCAGTACGTC. It encodes CASSREPIWEQYV.